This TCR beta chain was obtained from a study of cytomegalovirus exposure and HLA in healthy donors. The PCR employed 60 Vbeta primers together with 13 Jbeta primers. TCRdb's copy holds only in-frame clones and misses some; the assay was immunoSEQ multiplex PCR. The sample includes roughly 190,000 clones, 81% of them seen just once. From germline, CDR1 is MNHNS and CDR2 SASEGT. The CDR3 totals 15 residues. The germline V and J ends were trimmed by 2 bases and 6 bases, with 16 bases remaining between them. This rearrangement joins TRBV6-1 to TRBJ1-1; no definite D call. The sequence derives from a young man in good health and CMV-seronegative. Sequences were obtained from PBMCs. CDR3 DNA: TGTGCCAGCAGTGAATTGGCCAGAGGGAAGGCTGAAGCTTTCTTT. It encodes CASSELARGKAEAFF.